This T cell receptor (beta chain) was sequenced during a study of regulatory T cells in long-lasting Graves disease. CDR3-region Arm-PCR and iRepertoire HTBI primers produced the TCR beta libraries. Via MiXCR, TCRdb re-called the multiplex PCR reads, giving one row per CDR3 protein. The sample lists hundreds of thousands of distinct CDR3 sequences; roughly 15% were seen once. Indicated time point: newly diagnosed GD, antithyroid drugs for less than 3 months. PBMC RNA was the source of the TCR library. A blood draw put around 9.1 milliliters of peripheral blood into EDTA tubes. The CDR3 runs to 13 residues. Trimming took off 4 bases at V and 8 bases at J, with 12 bases between the two ends. CDR1 and CDR2 (germline): SGDLS, YYNGEE. The same data also contributed to another study, on T cells in Graves' hyperthyroidism and ophthalmopathy. That work contributes: Most expanded thyroid clonotypes above 0.001 also appeared in blood.

Here the sequenced sample was peripheral blood mononuclear cells (PBMCs), taken at new diagnosis, from a patient treated with antithyroid drugs. This sequence joins TRBV9 and TRBJ1-4; D is possibly TRBD1 (5 bases). The source of this sequence is a woman in her twenties or thirties with Graves disease. CDR3 sequence (DNA): TGTGCCAGCAGCTCCGGGGCTGGCGAAAAACTGTTTTTT. Protein sequence: CASSSGAGEKLFF. Complete variable domain (other parts from reference TRBV9 and TRBJ1-4): DSGVTQTPKHLITATGQRVTLRCSPRSGDLSVYWYQQSLDQGLQFLIQYYNGEERAKGNILERFSAQQFPDLHSELNLSSLELGDSALYFCASSSGAGEKLFFGSGTQLSVL.